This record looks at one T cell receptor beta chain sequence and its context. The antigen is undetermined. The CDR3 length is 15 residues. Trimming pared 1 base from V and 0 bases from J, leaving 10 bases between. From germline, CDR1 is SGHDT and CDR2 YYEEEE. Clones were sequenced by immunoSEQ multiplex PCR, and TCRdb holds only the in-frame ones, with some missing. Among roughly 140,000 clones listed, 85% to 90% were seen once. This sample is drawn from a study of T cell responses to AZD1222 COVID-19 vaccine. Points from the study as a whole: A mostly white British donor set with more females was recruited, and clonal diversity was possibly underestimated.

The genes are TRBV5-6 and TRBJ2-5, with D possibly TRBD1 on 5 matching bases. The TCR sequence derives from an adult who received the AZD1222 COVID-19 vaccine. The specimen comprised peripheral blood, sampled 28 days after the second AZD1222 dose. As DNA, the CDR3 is TGTGCCAGCAGCTTGAGTCAGGGAAACCAAGAGACCCAGTACTTC. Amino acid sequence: CASSLSQGNQETQYF.